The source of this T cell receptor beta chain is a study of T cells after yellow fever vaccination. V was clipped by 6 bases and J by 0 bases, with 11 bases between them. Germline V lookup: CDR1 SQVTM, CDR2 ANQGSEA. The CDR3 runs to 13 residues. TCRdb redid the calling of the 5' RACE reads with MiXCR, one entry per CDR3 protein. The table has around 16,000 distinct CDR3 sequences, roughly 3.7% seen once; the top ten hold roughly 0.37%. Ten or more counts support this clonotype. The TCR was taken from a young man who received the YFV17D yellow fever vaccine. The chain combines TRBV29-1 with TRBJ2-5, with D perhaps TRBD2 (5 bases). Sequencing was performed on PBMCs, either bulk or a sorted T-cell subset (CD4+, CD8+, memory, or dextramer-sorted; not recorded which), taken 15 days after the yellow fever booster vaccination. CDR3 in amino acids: CSVGLINQETQYF. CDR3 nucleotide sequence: TGCAGCGTAGGACTGATTAACCAAGAGACCCAGTACTTC.